Listed below are T cell receptor beta chains from one sample, sequenced in a study of blood T cell repertoires in COVID-19. Generated by immunoSEQ multiplex PCR, the TCRdb table keeps only in-frame clones and is missing some. Seen here are about 270,000 clones, under 95% observed once, and the top ten hold 2.8%. Sequences were obtained from PBMCs or T cells enriched from blood (not recorded which). These TCRs come from a man aged 35 to 55 who had been exposed to COVID-19. Each CDR3 is given with its conserved first and last residue. Each record gives: J gene, clone size, D gene, V gene, CDR3 DNA, CDR3 protein. The D gene is left open where the match is weak. For some rows the clone size is stated as once, few or many, or as a class when expanded; others skip it.

>TRBJ1-4|NA|NA|TRBV30
TGTGCCTGGAGTAGCACAGGGATGGGGGAAAAACTGTTTTTT
CAWSSTGMGEKLFF
>TRBJ1-6|NA|NA|TRBV6-1
TGTGCCAGCAGTGAAGCGCTTCGGGGTAGCAATTCACCCCTCCACTTT
CASSEALRGSNSPLHF
>TRBJ2-3|NA|NA|TRBV20-1
TGCAGTGCTAGTGATCGGGATACGCAGTATTTT
CSASDRDTQYF
>TRBJ1-1|once|TRBD1|TRBV19
TGTGCCAGTAGTATAGCCCAGGACAGGGGGCACACTGAAGCTTTCTTT
CASSIAQDRGHTEAFF
>TRBJ2-2|NA|TRBD2|TRBV7-9
TGTGCCAGCAGCGGACTAGCGGGAGCGGCCGGGGAGCTGTTTTTT
CASSGLAGAAGELFF
>TRBJ2-7|NA|NA|TRBV5-5
TGTGCCAGCAGCGCCTTCGCGAGCTCCTACGAGCAGTACTTC
CASSAFASSYEQYF
>TRBJ1-2|few|TRBD1|TRBV18
TGTGCCAGCTCACCACTCGCGAAACTTGACGGGACAGATTATGGCTACACCTTC
CASSPLAKLDGTDYGYTF
>TRBJ2-6|NA|NA|TRBV27
TGTGCCAGCAGTTTCTCGGCTGGGGCCAACGTCCTGACTTTC
CASSFSAGANVLTF
>TRBJ2-5|NA|NA|TRBV7-9
TGTGCCAGCAGCGATCCGCCGGGGTACTTC
CASSDPPGYF
>TRBJ1-1|NA|NA|TRBV10-3
TGTGCCATCAGTGAAGGACGGGGCACTGAAGCTTTCTTT
CAISEGRGTEAFF
>TRBJ2-1|NA|NA|TRBV15
TGTGCCACCAGCGAAGGAGGCTACAATGAGCAGTTCTTC
CATSEGGYNEQFF
>TRBJ1-5|NA|NA|TRBV19
TGTGCCAGTAGTATGGTAGAGGTTAGCAATCAGCCCCAGCATTTT
CASSMVEVSNQPQHF
>TRBJ2-7|few|TRBD1|TRBV7-9
TGTGCCAGCAGCCCCCCCGGACAGGGATACGAGCAGTACTTC
CASSPPGQGYEQYF
>TRBJ2-7|NA|TRBD1|TRBV9
TGTGCCAGCAGTCCCCAGACAGGGGCCCCCTACTACGAGCAGTACTTC
CASSPQTGAPYYEQYF
>TRBJ2-1|once|NA|TRBV24-1
TGTGCCACCAGTTCCTCAGGGTACAATGAGCAGTTCTTC
CATSSSGYNEQFF
>TRBJ2-1|NA|NA|TRBV19
TGTGCCAGTAGTAGCCAGGTCAGCAATGAGCAGTTCTTC
CASSSQVSNEQFF
>TRBJ1-2|NA|NA|TRBV4-1
TGCGCCAGCAGCCAAGACCCAGGTAGCTATGGCTACACCTTC
CASSQDPGSYGYTF
>TRBJ1-2|NA|NA|TRBV19
TGTGCCAGTAGTATAGCTAGAGGAGGCTACACCTTC
CASSIARGGYTF
>TRBJ2-1|NA|TRBD2|TRBV7-2
TGTGCCAGCAGCTTAGGACTAGCGCTGGGGAATGAGCAGTTCTTC
CASSLGLALGNEQFF
>TRBJ1-1|NA|NA|TRBV5-5
TGTGCCAGCGGCTTGGGCCAGGGGAACACTGAAGCTTTCTTT
CASGLGQGNTEAFF
>TRBJ1-1|NA|NA|TRBV19
TGTGCCAGTAGTAACATTGTGAACACTGAAGCTTTCTTT
CASSNIVNTEAFF
>TRBJ2-1|NA|NA|TRBV23-1
TGCGCCAGCAGTCAAGAGACAATAGAGTTCTTC
CASSQETIEFF
>TRBJ2-3|NA|TRBD2|TRBV7-7
TGTGCTAGCAGCCCCCAAGCGGGAGTTAGCACAGATACGCAGTATTTT
CASSPQAGVSTDTQYF
>TRBJ2-1|NA|NA|TRBV3-1/TRBV3-2
TGTGCCAGCAGCGGTCGGACAGCAAGCTCCTACAATGAGCAGTTCTTC
CASSGRTASSYNEQFF
>TRBJ2-7|NA|NA|TRBV5-6
TGTGCCAGCAGCTGGGGGCGGCCCTACGAGCAGTACTTC
CASSWGRPYEQYF
>TRBJ2-7|NA|NA|TRBV28
TGTGCCGCCCTAAGGGGCGACCATTACGAGCAGTACTTC
CAALRGDHYEQYF
>TRBJ2-3|NA|TRBD2|TRBV9
TGTGCCAGCAGCGCGGCGGGAGGGGTCACAGATACGCAGTATTTT
CASSAAGGVTDTQYF